In this sample, the clone carrying this T cell receptor (beta chain) turned up a few times. The sample belongs to a study of blood T cell repertoires in COVID-19. Study details: Acute and convalescent COVID-19 specimens originated in the United States, Italy and Spain.

As processed by the authors: How many nucleated cells were present was estimated from reference gene primer amplification. Sequenced by immunoSEQ multiplex PCR; TCRdb stores in-frame clones only, minus some. For V, J and clone size, that table is used; D and trimming come from the DNA. This table has over 110,000 clones, approximately 80% appearing once. The CDR3 loop spans 14 amino acids. Germline CDR1 KGHSH, CDR2 LQKENI. Between the trimmed V and J ends, which lost 2 bases and 3 bases, there was a span of 10 bases. This receptor was obtained from a human donor in a cohort sampled during active COVID-19. The rearrangement links TRBV18 to TRBJ1-2; D is unclear. The sequencing sample was made of peripheral blood. CDR3 nucleotide sequence: TGTGCCAGCTCACCAAATTTCCAGGACTATGGCTACACCTTC. Protein: CASSPNFQDYGYTF.